This T cell receptor beta chain was captured by sequencing in a study of Ad26.COV2.S vaccination and SARS-CoV-2 variants. Treatment in this sample: about 20 received Ad26.COV2.S at low or high dose, single or two shots; about 5 received placebo; per-sample allocation not given. Day 63 after the first vaccine or placebo injection was the time point for sampling. The protocol was immunoSEQ multiplex PCR, while the TCRdb copy is restricted to in-frame clones and leaves out a portion. The table shows fewer than 500,000 clones, with roughly nine tenths occurring only once. Here the sequenced sample was peripheral blood, taken in a trial of Ad26.COV2.S vaccine versus placebo. The receptor was derived from a person aged 18-65 years who received the Ad26.COV2.S COVID-19 vaccine or a placebo.

Here the CDR3 DNA reads TGTGCCAGCAGCGGACCCGCGAGAGAGACCCAGTACTTC. Protein sequence: CASSGPARETQYF. The chain uses TRBV7-2 and TRBJ2-5, with unresolved D. V was shortened by 5 bases and J by 4 bases, with 11 bases between the two germline ends. Germline lookup yields CDR1 SGHTA and CDR2 FQGNSA. The CDR3 has 13 amino acids. The full variable domain, with the rest looked up from reference TRBV7-2 and TRBJ2-5, is GAGVSQSPSNKVTEKGKDVELRCDPISGHTALYWYRQSLGQGLEFLIYFQGNSAPDKSGLPSDRFSAERTGGSVSTLTIQRTQQEDSAVYLCASSGPARETQYFGPGTRLLVL.